This TCR beta chain is drawn from a study of cytomegalovirus exposure and HLA in healthy donors. About the study: The approximately 700 first-cohort repertoires shared a platform with the 130 or so validation repertoires, as reported in a later analysis. Study findings and constraints: Over 150 TCR beta chains were listed as cytomegalovirus-associated. Among TCR sequences, most were rare, though some public TCRs appeared in many donors.

Worth noting for this clone: Antigen specificity is unknown.

The repertoire was sequenced with immunoSEQ multiplex PCR; TCRdb's copy has only in-frame clones and lacks some. This table has 220,000 or so clones, over 70% appearing once. Germline CDR1 SGDLS, CDR2 YYNGEE. V was clipped by 1 base and J by 4 bases; unmatched bases: 4. The CDR3 is 14 amino acids. From the roughly 110-subject validation cohort, which was separate from the approximately 700-subject first cohort, the donors were drawn. The chain has TRBV9 and TRBJ1-1; 7 nucleotides agree with TRBD1. The sequence came from a woman under 40 in good health and CMV-seropositive. Source material: PBMCs. CDR3 in DNA: TGTGCCAGCAGCGTAATGGGACAGAGCACTGAAGCTTTCTTT. This codes for CASSVMGQSTEAFF.